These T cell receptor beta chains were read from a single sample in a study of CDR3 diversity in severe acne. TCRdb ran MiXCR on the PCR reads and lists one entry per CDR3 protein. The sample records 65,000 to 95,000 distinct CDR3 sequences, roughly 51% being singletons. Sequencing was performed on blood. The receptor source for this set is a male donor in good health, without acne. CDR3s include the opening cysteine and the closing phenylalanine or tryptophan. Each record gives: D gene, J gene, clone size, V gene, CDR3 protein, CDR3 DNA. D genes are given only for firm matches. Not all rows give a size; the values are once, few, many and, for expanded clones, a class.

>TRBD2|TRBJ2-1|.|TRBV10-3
CAISDAGTSGFNEQFF
TGTGCCATCAGTGATGCCGGGACTAGCGGTTTCAATGAGCAGTTCTTC
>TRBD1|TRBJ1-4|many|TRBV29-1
CSVEDDRGAREKLFF
TGCAGCGTTGAGGATGACAGGGGGGCTCGTGAAAAACTGTTTTTT
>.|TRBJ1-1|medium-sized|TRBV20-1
CSAGGARVAFF
TGCAGTGCGGGGGGCGCCCGAGTGGCTTTCTTT
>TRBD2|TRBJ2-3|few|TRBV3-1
CASSSRLAGVADTQYF
TGTGCCAGCAGCTCACGACTAGCGGGGGTAGCAGATACGCAGTATTTT
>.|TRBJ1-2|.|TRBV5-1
CASSLDGIYGYTF
TGCGCCAGCAGCTTAGACGGAATATATGGCTACACCTTC
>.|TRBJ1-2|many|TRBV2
CASTFEPGDGYTF
TGTGCCAGCACGTTCGAACCCGGGGACGGCTACACCTTC
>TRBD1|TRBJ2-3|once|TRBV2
CASSSGQGASTDTQYF
TGTGCCAGCAGCTCAGGACAGGGGGCTAGCACAGATACGCAGTATTTT
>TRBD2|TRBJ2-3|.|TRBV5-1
CASSGGRRQDTQYF
TGCGCCAGCAGCGGCGGGAGGCGACAGGATACGCAGTATTTT
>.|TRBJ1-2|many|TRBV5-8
CASSRSGRTNYGYTF
TGTGCCAGCAGCAGGTCAGGGAGGACTAACTATGGCTACACCTTC
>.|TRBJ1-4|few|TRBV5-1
CASSLAATNEKLFF
TGCGCCAGCAGCTTGGCTGCAACTAATGAAAAACTGTTTTTT
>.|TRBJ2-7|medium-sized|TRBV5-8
CASSLSGEQYF
TGTGCCAGCAGCTTGTCCGGCGAGCAGTACTTC
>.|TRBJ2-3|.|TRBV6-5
CASSYSKGGGTDTQYF
TGTGCCAGCAGTTACTCGAAGGGGGGGGGCACAGATACGCAGTATTTT
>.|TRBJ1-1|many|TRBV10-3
CAISEYAREAFF
TGTGCCATCAGTGAATACGCGAGGGAAGCTTTCTTT
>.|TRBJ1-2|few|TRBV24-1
CATSDPGTYGYTF
TGTGCCACCAGTGATCCCGGGACCTATGGCTACACCTTC
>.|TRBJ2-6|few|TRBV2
CASPAREGANVLTF
TGTGCCAGCCCGGCCAGGGAGGGGGCCAACGTCCTGACTTTC
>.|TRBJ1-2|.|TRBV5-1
CASSLGAQGSGYTF
TGCGCCAGCAGCTTGGGGGCGCAGGGTTCGGGCTACACCTTC
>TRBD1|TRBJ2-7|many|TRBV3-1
CASSQNRGGEQYF
TGTGCCAGCAGCCAGAACAGGGGTGGCGAGCAGTACTTC
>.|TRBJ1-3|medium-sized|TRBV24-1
CATSDSTWGNTIYF
TGTGCCACCAGTGATTCGACTTGGGGAAACACCATATATTTT
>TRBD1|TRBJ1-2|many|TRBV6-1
CASSSGTGRASGDTF
TGTGCCAGCAGTTCCGGGACAGGGCGAGCGTCCGGGGACACCTTC
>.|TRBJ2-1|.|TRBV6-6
CASCRRDARNEQFF
TGTGCCAGCTGCCGGCGGGACGCACGGAATGAGCAGTTCTTC
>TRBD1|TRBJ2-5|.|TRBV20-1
CSAGGPTGVGETQYF
TGCAGTGCTGGGGGACCGACAGGGGTTGGGGAGACCCAGTACTTC
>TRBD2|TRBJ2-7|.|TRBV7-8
CASSKGTTLYEQYF
TGTGCCAGCTCGAAGGGGACTACTCTCTACGAGCAGTACTTC
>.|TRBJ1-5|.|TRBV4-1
CASSQDGHGVLQPQHF
TGCGCCAGCAGCCAAGATGGACATGGGGTACTTCAGCCCCAGCATTTT
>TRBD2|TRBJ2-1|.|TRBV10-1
CASSGLAGGNEQFF
TGCGCCAGCAGTGGGCTAGCGGGAGGGAATGAGCAGTTCTTC
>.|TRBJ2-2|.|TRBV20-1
CSARVSGDGELFF
TGCAGTGCTAGAGTCTCCGGGGACGGGGAGCTGTTTTTT
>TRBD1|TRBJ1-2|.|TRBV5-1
CASSLGTGLELVNYGYTF
TGCGCCAGCTCCCTCGGGACAGGTCTAGAATTAGTAAACTATGGCTACACCTTC
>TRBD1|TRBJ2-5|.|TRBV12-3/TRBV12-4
CASSPGIGGWETQYF
TGTGCCAGCAGTCCTGGGATAGGGGGCTGGGAGACCCAGTACTTC
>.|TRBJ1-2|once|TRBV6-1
CASSEGSSNYGYTF
TGTGCCAGCAGTGAAGGTTCTTCTAACTATGGCTACACCTTC
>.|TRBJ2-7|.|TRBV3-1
CAGSQGPGRYKRYF
TGTGCCGGCAGCCAAGGACCGGGACGATACAAGCGGTACTTC
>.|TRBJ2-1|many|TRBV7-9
CASSLGLAPNEQFF
TGTGCCAGCAGCTTAGGGCTGGCTCCCAATGAGCAGTTCTTC
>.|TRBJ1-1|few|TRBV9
CASSVGGMNTEAFF
TGTGCCAGCAGCGTAGGTGGGATGAACACTGAAGCTTTCTTT
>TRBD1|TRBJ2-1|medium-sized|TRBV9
CASSTGQGHEQFF
TGTGCCAGCAGCACGGGACAGGGGCATGAGCAGTTCTTC
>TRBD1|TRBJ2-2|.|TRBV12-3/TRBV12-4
CASRHHRGANGELFF
TGTGCCAGCAGACATCACAGGGGAGCGAACGGGGAGCTGTTTTTT
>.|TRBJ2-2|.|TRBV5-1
CASSLGATNTGELFF
TGCGCCAGCAGCTTGGGCGCGACGAACACCGGGGAGCTGTTTTTT
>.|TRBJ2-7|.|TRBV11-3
CAGSFHEQYF
TGTGCCGGCAGCTTCCACGAGCAGTACTTC
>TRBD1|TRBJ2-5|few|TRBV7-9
CASSRTGGVEETQYF
TGTGCCAGCAGTCGAACAGGGGGCGTTGAAGAGACCCAGTACTTC
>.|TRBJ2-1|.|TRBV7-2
CASSSVGGRGEQFF
TGTGCCAGCAGCTCGGTCGGGGGACGGGGCGAGCAGTTCTTC
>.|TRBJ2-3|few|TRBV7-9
CASSFYICSARAKLAGLTDTQYF
.
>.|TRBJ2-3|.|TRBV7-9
CASSLADGADTQYF
TGTGCCAGCAGCTTAGCGGATGGCGCAGATACGCAGTATTTT
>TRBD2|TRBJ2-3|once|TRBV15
CATSLDRELSGRRDTQYF
TGTGCCACCAGCCTTGACAGGGAGTTGAGCGGGAGGCGAGATACGCAGTATTTT
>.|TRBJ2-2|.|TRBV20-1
CSARAPTGELFF
TGCAGTGCTAGAGCTCCCACCGGGGAGCTGTTTTTT
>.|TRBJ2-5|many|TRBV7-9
CASSPRQLYQETQYF
TGTGCCAGCAGCCCCCGACAGCTGTACCAAGAGACCCAGTACTTC
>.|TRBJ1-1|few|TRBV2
CASRGEGNTEAFF
TGTGCCAGCAGGGGAGAGGGGAACACTGAAGCTTTCTTT
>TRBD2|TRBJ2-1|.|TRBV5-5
CASSLVGGANEQFF
TGTGCCAGCAGCTTGGTCGGGGGGGCCAATGAGCAGTTCTTC
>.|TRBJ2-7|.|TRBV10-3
CASSYFQDVDPYEQYF
TGTGCCAGCAGTTACTTTCAGGACGTGGACCCCTACGAGCAGTACTTC
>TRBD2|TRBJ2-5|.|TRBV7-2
CASSSRLAGGGETQYF
TGTGCCAGCAGCTCCAGACTAGCGGGCGGGGGGGAGACCCAGTACTTC
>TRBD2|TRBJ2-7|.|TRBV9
CASSASGTTIGEQYF
TGTGCCAGCAGCGCCTCCGGGACTACAATCGGGGAGCAGTACTTC
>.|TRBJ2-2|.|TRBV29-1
CSVEGGMNTGELFF
TGCAGCGTTGAAGGCGGGATGAACACCGGGGAGCTGTTTTTT
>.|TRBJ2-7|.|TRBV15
CATSRGVYEQYF
TGTGCCACCAGCAGAGGGGTCTACGAGCAGTACTTC
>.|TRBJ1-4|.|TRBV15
CATSTEIQGREKLFF
TGTGCCACCAGCACAGAGATACAGGGCCGGGAAAAACTGTTTTTT
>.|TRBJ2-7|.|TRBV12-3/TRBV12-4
CASRWGTTYEQYF
TGTGCCAGCAGATGGGGGACCACCTACGAGCAGTACTTC
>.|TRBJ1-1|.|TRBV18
CASLPLRVDTEAFF
TGTGCCAGCTTACCCCTACGGGTGGACACTGAAGCTTTCTTT
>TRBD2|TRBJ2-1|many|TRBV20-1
CSAIAHPGLAGRNEQFF
TGCAGTGCGATAGCCCATCCGGGACTAGCGGGGAGGAATGAGCAGTTCTTC
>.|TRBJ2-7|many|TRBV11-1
CASSSNRGLQYF
TGTGCCAGCAGCTCAAACAGGGGACTCCAGTACTTC